These T cell receptor beta chains were read from a single sample in a study of T cell responses to AZD1222 COVID-19 vaccine. Produced via immunoSEQ multiplex PCR; TCRdb's table is partial and in-frame only. The data show nearly 200,000 clones, about 93% seen once. This sample comprised peripheral blood, obtained 28 days after the second AZD1222 dose. These receptors all stem from an adult who received the AZD1222 COVID-19 vaccine. The CDR3 runs from the conserved cysteine through the conserved F or W. A D gene is named only where the DNA matches it firmly. Not all rows give a size; the values are once, few, many and, for expanded clones, a class.

>TRBV28|NA|TRBJ1-1|NA
TGTGCCAGCAGTTTGGGACTTACCAAGACTATTGAAGCTTTCTTT
CASSLGLTKTIEAFF
>TRBV6-4|TRBD1|TRBJ1-2|once
TGTGCCAGCAGCAGAAGTCCCCGGGACAGATGGGGTATGGAAAACTATGGCTACACCTTC
CASSRSPRDRWGMENYGYTF
>TRBV5-4|NA|TRBJ2-3|NA
TGTGCCAGCAGCTCGGAATCGGGGGTTAACACAGATACGCAGTATTTT
CASSSESGVNTDTQYF
>TRBV12-3/TRBV12-4|NA|TRBJ1-2|once
TGTGCCAGCAGCTTCCAGCTTAACTATGGCTACACCTTC
CASSFQLNYGYTF
>TRBV9|NA|TRBJ2-3|once
TGTGCCAGCAGCGTAGGGCACACCTCTAGCACAGATACGCAGTATTTT
CASSVGHTSSTDTQYF
>TRBV10-3|TRBD1|TRBJ1-6|NA
TGTGCCCCGTCCCTGACAGGGTTTAACTCACCCCTCCACTTT
CAPSLTGFNSPLHF
>TRBV12-3/TRBV12-4|NA|TRBJ2-1|NA
TGTGCCAGCAATCGCGACTACAATGAGCAGTTCTTC
CASNRDYNEQFF
>TRBV28|NA|TRBJ2-7|once
TGTGCCAGCACCAGGACTCTTCCCTACGAGCAGTACTTC
CASTRTLPYEQYF
>TRBV19|NA|TRBJ1-1|NA
TGTGCCAGTAGCGCCGGAGGTATGAACACTGAAGCTTTCTTT
CASSAGGMNTEAFF
>TRBV10-3|TRBD1|TRBJ2-7|NA
TGTGCCAGCAAAACCGGGACAGGGACTGGTAAAGAGCGTTACGAGCAGTACTTC
CASKTGTGTGKERYEQYF
>TRBV3-1/TRBV3-2|NA|TRBJ1-1|NA
TGTGCCAGCAGCCGAAGGCTACAGAGGAACACTGAAGCTTTCTTT
CASSRRLQRNTEAFF
>TRBV5-5|NA|TRBJ1-5|NA
TGTGCCAGCAGCTTGGTGGGGGATCAGCCCCAGCATTTT
CASSLVGDQPQHF
>TRBV5-4|TRBD2|TRBJ2-2|NA
TGTGCCAGCAGCTCGGGGCTAGCGGACTACACCGGGGAGCTGTTTTTT
CASSSGLADYTGELFF
>TRBV27|TRBD1|TRBJ2-7|NA
TGTGCCAGCAGCCCCACAGGGGGCGCCAAGCAGTACTTC
CASSPTGGAKQYF
>TRBV30|NA|TRBJ2-1|NA
TGTGCCTGGAGTGTCCACTGGAGCCTTGGACATCATGAGCAGTTCTTC
CAWSVHWSLGHHEQFF
>TRBV11-3|TRBD2|TRBJ2-1|NA
TGTGCCAGCAGCTTGGGACTAGCTCTCGATGAGCAGTTCTTC
CASSLGLALDEQFF
>TRBV24-1|NA|TRBJ2-1|NA
TGTGCCACCAGTGAAACCACCGACAGGGAGCAGTTCTTC
CATSETTDREQFF
>TRBV5-1|NA|TRBJ2-1|NA
TGCGCCAGCAGCTTGGGAGGGGGGCACTACAATGAGCAGTTCTTC
CASSLGGGHYNEQFF
>TRBV4-3|NA|TRBJ1-6|NA
TGCGCCAGCAGCCAAGTGGCGAGCTCCTATAATTCACCCCTCCACTTT
CASSQVASSYNSPLHF
>TRBV9|TRBD1|TRBJ1-4|NA
TGTGCCAGCAGCGCCCTGGCCGGACAGGGGAAAGAAAAACTGTTTTTT
CASSALAGQGKEKLFF
>TRBV2|NA|TRBJ1-1|once
TGTGCCAGCAGTCGCCAGGGGACATTGAACACTGAAGCTTTCTTT
CASSRQGTLNTEAFF
>TRBV3-1/TRBV3-2|NA|TRBJ1-1|NA
TGTGCCAGCAACACAGACAGTTCGCCGAACACTGAAGCTTTCTTT
CASNTDSSPNTEAFF
>TRBV7-9|NA|TRBJ2-2|NA
TGTGCCAGCAGTCCGGGACGGAGTCACACCGGGGAGCTGTTTTTT
CASSPGRSHTGELFF
>TRBV6-2/TRBV6-3|NA|TRBJ1-5|NA
TGTGCCAGCAGTTACTCCCGCAGGGGTGATCAGCCCCAGCATTTT
CASSYSRRGDQPQHF
>TRBV29-1|NA|TRBJ1-2|NA
TGCAGCGCCTTACGGGTTAACTATGGCTACACCTTC
CSALRVNYGYTF
>TRBV14|TRBD1|TRBJ1-2|NA
TGTGCCAGCAGCCACGTTAAGCGCGGGACAGGGGGTGGCTACACCTTC
CASSHVKRGTGGGYTF
>TRBV15|TRBD2|TRBJ2-7|NA
TGTGCCACCAGCAGAGATATCGCCACTAGCGGGCCCCCCTCCTACGAGCAGTACTTC
CATSRDIATSGPPSYEQYF
>TRBV6-6|NA|TRBJ2-1|NA
TGTGCCAGCAGTTACGGGGGCAGGGAATTCGATGAGCAGTTCTTC
CASSYGGREFDEQFF
>TRBV25-1|NA|TRBJ2-3|NA
TGTGCCAGCACCCACCCTCCCACAGATACGCAGTATTTT
CASTHPPTDTQYF
>TRBV7-3|NA|TRBJ1-2|once
TGTGCCAGCAGCCCGGTGGGTGGAGAGGCCTTCTATGGCTACACCTTC
CASSPVGGEAFYGYTF
>TRBV19|NA|TRBJ1-5|NA
TGTGCCAGTAGTATAGGGGGGGGCCAGCCCCAGCATTTT
CASSIGGGQPQHF
>TRBV30|TRBD1|TRBJ1-6|NA
TGTGCCTGGAGTCTACAGGGGCGTTCGAATTCACCCCTCCACTTT
CAWSLQGRSNSPLHF
>TRBV11-3|NA|TRBJ2-1|NA
TGTGCCAGCAGCTTAGGGGACTACAATGAGCAGTTCTTC
CASSLGDYNEQFF
>TRBV5-6|NA|TRBJ1-3|NA
TGTGCCAGCAGCTTGAGAGGGGGCTCTGGAAACACCATATATTTT
CASSLRGGSGNTIYF
>TRBV7-9|NA|TRBJ1-2|NA
TGTGCCAGCAGCTTAGCGAGGCAGAAGGATGGCTACACCTTC
CASSLARQKDGYTF
>TRBV27|TRBD1|TRBJ2-1|NA
TGTGCCAGCAGTTTATCGTCCGGGACAGGGTTCTCCGAGCAGTTCTTC
CASSLSSGTGFSEQFF
>TRBV27|NA|TRBJ1-5|NA
TGTGCCAGCAGTTTCGGTAGAAGCAATCAGCCCCAGCATTTT
CASSFGRSNQPQHF
>TRBV5-6|NA|TRBJ1-4|NA
TGTGCCAGCAGCGTCCTCAGGGTGGCTAATGAAAAACTGTTTTTT
CASSVLRVANEKLFF
>TRBV6-5|TRBD2|TRBJ2-1|few
TGTGCCAGCATAGCCCTAGCGGGGGCCAATGAGCAGTTCTTC
CASIALAGANEQFF
>TRBV6-6|NA|TRBJ1-5|NA
TGTGCCAGCAGTCGAAAACCGGACATTAGCAATCAGCCCCAGCATTTT
CASSRKPDISNQPQHF